Listed here are 12 T cell receptor beta chains from one sample, sequenced in a study of CXCR3-negative and CXCR3-positive naive CD8 T cells. Findings of the study overall: Relative to CXCR3-negative naive cells, CXCR3-positive naive cells had more hydrophobic TRB CDR3s.

No antigen is known for these receptors. With UMI labels, 5' RACE was used to prepare the TRB cDNA libraries. TCRdb re-called the 5' RACE reads, yielding one record per CDR3 amino acid sequence without DNA. In total, the table holds around 130,000 distinct CDR3 sequences. Material for sequencing was naive CXCR3+ CD8+ T cells from blood. The subset denotes: CD45RO-CCR7+CD27+CD95- naive CD8+ T cells expressing CXCR3 (TNR3+). These TCRs come from a human donor in good health. Some clones in this sample may be carry-over from other donors' samples.

The V call is TRBV12-3 or TRBV12-4, the J call TRBJ2-1; lacking DNA, the TRBD1 call made by TCRdb goes unchecked. This CDR3 is 14 amino acids long. The CDR3 spells CASSPGSGANEQFF.

V usage is TRBV12-3 or TRBV12-4 and J usage is TRBJ1-5. CDR3 length: 15 amino acids. CDR3 region: CASSLSGLGNQPQHF.

The chain carries TRBV15 and TRBJ1-5; TCRdb designates TRBD1, a call that cannot be tested without DNA. The CDR3 is made up of 16 amino acids. CDR1 is LNHNV, CDR2 YYDKDF, per germline (reference sequence). The CDR3 reads CATSRDREVQGQPQHF.

The chain employs TRBV12-3 or TRBV12-4 and TRBJ2-3; the TRBD1 assignment by TCRdb is unverifiable without DNA. CDR3 length equals 14 residues. This CDR3 is CASSLRGLGDTQYF.

This chain's CDR3 is CASSSTPSGNQPQHF. The chain is built from TRBV7-2 and TRBJ1-5. The germline gives CDR1 SGHTA, CDR2 FQGNSA. The CDR3 totals 15 residues.

The rearrangement uses TRBV11-2 and TRBJ2-4; with no DNA, the TCRdb D assignment of TRBD1 cannot be verified. The germline V gene encodes CDR1 SGHAT and CDR2 FQNNGV. The CDR3 is made up of 15 amino acids. The CDR3 reads CASSRCEGFANIQYF.

This chain links TRBV20-1 with TRBJ2-3; the D gene TCRdb calls, TRBD2, cannot be checked with no DNA. The V gene's germline CDR1 is DFQATT and CDR2 SNEGSKA (reference sequence). The CDR3 is 17 residues long. CDR3 residues: CSAKLAGVPSVTDTQYF.

This chain uses TRBV20-1 with TRBJ2-1; absent DNA, TCRdb's TRBD2 call cannot be checked. There are 15 residues in the CDR3. Germline CDR1 and CDR2: DFQATT and SNEGSKA (reference sequence). CDR3 in amino acids: CSAATRTSGVNEQFF.

This chain joins TRBV7-9 and TRBJ2-7; there is no DNA to check the TCRdb D call of TRBD2. The germline CDR1 and CDR2 sequences are SEHNR and FQNEAQ (reference sequence). The CDR3 consists of 15 residues. CDR3: CASSLGLAGVYEQYF.

J is TRBJ2-1 and V is TRBV30; the TCRdb D gene call, TRBD1, has no DNA to confirm it. There are 14 residues in the CDR3. Germline values: CDR1 GTSNPN, CDR2 SVGIG (reference sequence). This chain's CDR3 is CAWSVFSDSNEQFF.

J is TRBJ2-7 and V is TRBV13. Germline V lookup: CDR1 PRHDT, CDR2 FYEKMQ (reference sequence). The CDR3 extends over 14 amino acids. CDR3 sequence reads: CASSLGERNNEQYF. Filled out from reference TRBV13 and TRBJ2-7, the complete variable domain reads AAGVIQSPRHLIKEKRETATLKCYPIPRHDTVYWYQQGPGQDPQFLISFYEKMQSDKGSIPDRFSAQQFSDYHSELNMSSLELGDSALYFCASSLGERNNEQYFGPGTRLTVT.

The chain employs TRBV12-3 or TRBV12-4 and TRBJ2-3; the D call from TCRdb, TRBD1, cannot be confirmed without DNA. The CDR3 is made up of 15 amino acids. This CDR3 reads CASSLPSGGADTQYF.